This is a list of T cell receptor beta chains from one sample in a study of cytomegalovirus exposure and HLA in healthy donors. Data came from immunoSEQ multiplex PCR; TCRdb stores just in-frame clones and leaves some out. The data show 70,000 to 75,000 clones, with around 93% seen just once and roughly 1% held by the top ten. The sample comprised PBMCs. Receptors originate from a woman aged 18-30 years in good health and CMV-seronegative. Both conserved end residues are part of each CDR3. D genes are given only for firm matches. Size is stated for part of the rows, as once, few or many counts, or as a class when the clone is expanded.

V gene	clone size	D gene	CDR3 length	J gene	CDR3 protein	CDR3 DNA
TRBV28	-	TRBD1	14	TRBJ2-7	CASRNQGASYEQYF	TGTGCCAGCAGAAATCAGGGGGCGTCCTACGAGCAGTACTTC
TRBV6-5	-	-	13	TRBJ2-1	CASSPHRAAEQFF	TGTGCCAGCAGCCCCCACAGGGCGGCTGAGCAGTTCTTC
TRBV4-1	-	-	14	TRBJ2-5	CASSFNRDQETQYF	TGCGCCAGCAGCTTTAACAGGGACCAAGAGACCCAGTACTTC
TRBV19	once	-	13	TRBJ2-7	CASRSHRGYEQYF	TGTGCCAGTAGGAGCCATCGTGGCTACGAGCAGTACTTC
TRBV4-1	-	-	15	TRBJ2-4	CASSPIPRTENIQYF	TGCGCCAGCAGCCCGATTCCCAGGACAGAAAACATTCAGTACTTC
TRBV5-1	-	TRBD1	14	TRBJ1-2	CASSSTGGDSGYTF	TGCGCCAGCAGCTCGACAGGGGGGGATAGTGGCTACACCTTC
TRBV7-3	once	TRBD1	16	TRBJ1-5	CASNRQGQPGNQPQHF	TGTGCCAGCAACAGACAGGGACAGCCAGGCAATCAGCCCCAGCATTTT
TRBV6-1	-	TRBD2	17	TRBJ2-7	CASSEPPTSESSYEQYF	TGTGCCAGCAGTGAACCCCCTACTAGCGAGAGCTCCTACGAGCAGTACTTC
TRBV27	-	TRBD1	13	TRBJ2-5	CASSPTGEETQYF	TGTGCCAGCAGCCCGACAGGGGAAGAGACCCAGTACTTC
TRBV9	-	TRBD2	15	TRBJ2-1	CASSVGTSGLYEQFF	TGTGCCAGCAGCGTAGGAACTAGCGGGCTTTATGAGCAGTTCTTC
TRBV7-9	-	TRBD1	16	TRBJ2-1	CASSSYGQGTGNEQFF	TGTGCCAGCAGCTCATACGGACAGGGGACGGGCAATGAGCAGTTCTTC
TRBV7-2	-	TRBD1	14	TRBJ1-2	CASRQDRGVPGYTF	TGTGCCAGCAGACAGGACAGGGGCGTTCCGGGCTACACCTTC
TRBV7-2	-	-	13	TRBJ1-5	CASSLFGGRSQHF	TGTGCCAGCAGCTTATTTGGGGGGAGGTCCCAGCATTTT
TRBV7-8	-	TRBD2	17	TRBJ2-3	CASSLARLADSTDTQYF	TGTGCCAGCAGCTTAGCGCGGCTAGCGGATAGCACAGATACGCAGTATTTT
TRBV6-6	once	-	16	TRBJ2-5	CASSYGTSPYQETQYF	TGTGCCAGCAGTTACGGGACTTCCCCGTACCAAGAGACCCAGTACTTC
TRBV11-3	-	-	12	TRBJ2-1	CASSFSENEQFF	TGTGCCAGCAGCTTTAGCGAGAATGAGCAGTTCTTC
TRBV6-1	-	TRBD2	15	TRBJ2-2	CASNPKSGGARELFF	TGTGCCAGCAATCCTAAAAGCGGGGGGGCCAGGGAGCTGTTTTTT
TRBV5-4	-	TRBD2	14	TRBJ2-7	CASSREAGSYEQYF	TGTGCCAGCAGCCGGGAAGCGGGATCCTACGAGCAGTACTTC
TRBV7-9	-	TRBD1	14	TRBJ2-7	CASSLARQGEEQYF	TGTGCCAGCAGCTTAGCTCGACAGGGAGAGGAGCAGTACTTC
TRBV13	once	TRBD2	18	TRBJ2-7	CASSLASGSPGGAYEQYF	TGTGCCAGCAGCTTGGCTAGCGGGAGTCCTGGAGGGGCGTACGAGCAGTACTTC
TRBV19	-	-	16	TRBJ2-7	CASSPWTTTATYEQYF	TGTGCCAGTAGTCCTTGGACTACTACTGCTACCTACGAGCAGTACTTC
TRBV19	-	TRBD2	15	TRBJ2-1	CASSISSGIVNEQFF	TGTGCCAGTAGTATCTCTAGCGGGATAGTCAATGAGCAGTTCTTC
TRBV29-1	-	TRBD2	15	TRBJ2-3	CSVGVVSGPRGTQYF	TGCAGCGTTGGAGTGGTTAGCGGGCCAAGAGGTACGCAGTATTTT
TRBV15	once	TRBD2	14	TRBJ2-7	CATRRLGGSDEQYF	TGTGCCACCAGGCGTCTGGGAGGGAGTGACGAGCAGTACTTC
TRBV5-4	-	-	11	TRBJ2-3	CATQGLGSQYF	TGTGCCACACAGGGTCTCGGGTCACAGTATTTT
TRBV7-2	-	TRBD2	14	TRBJ2-5	CASSPGLDGETQYF	TGTGCCAGCAGCCCGGGACTAGACGGAGAGACCCAGTACTTC
TRBV5-1	-	-	13	TRBJ1-1	CASSFTGNTEAFF	TGCGCCAGCAGCTTCACAGGGAACACTGAAGCTTTCTTT
TRBV6-1	-	TRBD1	13	TRBJ2-7	CASSLDRAYEQYF	TGTGCCAGCAGCCTGGACAGGGCATACGAGCAGTACTTC
TRBV21-1	-	-	17	TRBJ2-2	CASSKGQGASPTGELFF	TGTGCCAGCAGCAAAGGTCAGGGGGCGAGTCCCACCGGGGAGCTGTTTTTT
TRBV11-2	-	TRBD1	14	TRBJ1-2	CASSRGQGTGGYTF	TGTGCCAGCAGCCGGGGACAGGGAACGGGCGGCTACACCTTC
TRBV7-2	-	-	16	TRBJ2-1	CASSEITASYYNEQFF	TGTGCCAGCAGCGAAATCACAGCCTCCTACTACAATGAGCAGTTCTTC
TRBV5-4	-	TRBD2	15	TRBJ2-5	CASSPSGAVQETQYF	TGTGCCAGCAGCCCGAGCGGGGCCGTCCAAGAGACCCAGTACTTC
TRBV28	-	-	10	TRBJ1-1	CASSNSEAFF	TGTGCCAGCAGTAACAGTGAAGCTTTCTTT
TRBV9	-	TRBD2	17	TRBJ2-3	CASSVEERGYSTDTQYF	TGTGCCAGCAGCGTAGAGGAGCGGGGGTACAGCACAGATACGCAGTATTTT
TRBV11-2	-	-	13	TRBJ1-2	CASSLLTWSGYTF	TGTGCCAGCAGCTTGCTTACTTGGAGTGGCTACACCTTC
TRBV5-4	-	-	16	TRBJ1-3	CASSLGQANSGNTIYF	TGTGCCAGCAGCTTGGGACAGGCGAACTCTGGAAACACCATATATTTT
TRBV9	-	-	14	TRBJ2-7	CASSPRGNFYEQYF	TGTGCCAGCAGCCCGAGGGGGAATTTCTACGAGCAGTACTTC
TRBV7-9	-	TRBD1	12	TRBJ1-2	CASRTGNYGYTF	TGTGCCAGCAGGACAGGGAACTATGGCTACACCTTC
TRBV7-2	-	TRBD1	14	TRBJ2-7	CASSLDRGFDEQYF	TGTGCCAGCAGCCTAGACAGGGGGTTCGACGAGCAGTACTTC
TRBV4-2	-	-	16	TRBJ2-5	CASSQVRRVGQETQYF	TGTGCCAGCAGCCAAGTTCGGAGAGTTGGGCAAGAGACCCAGTACTTC
TRBV10-3	-	TRBD2	15	TRBJ2-2	CAISPTSGTTGELFF	TGTGCCATCAGCCCGACTAGCGGGACCACCGGGGAGCTGTTTTTT
TRBV7-2	-	TRBD1	14	TRBJ1-2	CASSLDRSNYGYTF	TGTGCCAGCAGCTTGGACAGGAGCAACTATGGCTACACCTTC
TRBV27	-	-	13	TRBJ1-2	CASSETVYYGYTF	TGTGCCAGCAGTGAGACAGTGTACTATGGCTACACCTTC
TRBV4-1	-	-	15	TRBJ2-1	CASSQDPPGKNEQFF	TGCGCCAGCAGCCAAGATCCGCCCGGGAAAAATGAGCAGTTCTTC
TRBV20-1	-	-	9	TRBJ1-1	CAAETEAFF	TGCGCTGCTGAGACTGAAGCTTTCTTT
TRBV7-2	-	-	15	TRBJ1-1	CASSPRIAGRPEAFF	TGTGCCAGCAGCCCACGAATTGCAGGGCGCCCTGAAGCTTTCTTT
TRBV28	-	TRBD1	16	TRBJ2-7	CASSISGRQGAREQYF	TGTGCCAGCAGTATCTCGGGGAGGCAGGGGGCGCGGGAGCAGTACTTC
TRBV25-1	-	TRBD2	13	TRBJ2-7	CASSHGGGYEQYF	TGTGCCAGCAGTCACGGGGGGGGCTACGAGCAGTACTTC
TRBV4-1	-	-	14	TRBJ2-3	CASSQVGDTDTQYF	TGCGCCAGCAGCCAAGTGGGAGACACAGATACGCAGTATTTT
TRBV9	once	TRBD1	15	TRBJ2-2	CASSVAGQGAGELFF	TGTGCCAGCAGCGTAGCTGGGCAGGGGGCCGGGGAGCTGTTTTTT
TRBV6-1	-	-	12	TRBJ1-2	CASSYAGRGYTF	TGTGCCAGCAGTTATGCAGGTCGCGGCTACACCTTC
TRBV5-4	-	TRBD1	16	TRBJ1-2	CASRRTGQGAGYGYTF	TGTGCCAGCAGGCGGACGGGACAGGGGGCCGGCTATGGCTACACCTTC
TRBV5-4	-	TRBD2	15	TRBJ2-3	CASSYIAGLTDTQYF	TGTGCCAGCAGCTACATAGCGGGGCTCACAGATACGCAGTATTTT
TRBV10-2	-	-	11	TRBJ1-1	CASLSGTEAFF	TGCGCCAGCCTAAGTGGCACTGAAGCTTTCTTT
TRBV7-3	-	TRBD2	16	TRBJ2-1	CASSSLSGSREGEQFF	TGTGCCAGCAGCTCCCTTAGCGGGAGTCGGGAGGGTGAGCAGTTCTTC